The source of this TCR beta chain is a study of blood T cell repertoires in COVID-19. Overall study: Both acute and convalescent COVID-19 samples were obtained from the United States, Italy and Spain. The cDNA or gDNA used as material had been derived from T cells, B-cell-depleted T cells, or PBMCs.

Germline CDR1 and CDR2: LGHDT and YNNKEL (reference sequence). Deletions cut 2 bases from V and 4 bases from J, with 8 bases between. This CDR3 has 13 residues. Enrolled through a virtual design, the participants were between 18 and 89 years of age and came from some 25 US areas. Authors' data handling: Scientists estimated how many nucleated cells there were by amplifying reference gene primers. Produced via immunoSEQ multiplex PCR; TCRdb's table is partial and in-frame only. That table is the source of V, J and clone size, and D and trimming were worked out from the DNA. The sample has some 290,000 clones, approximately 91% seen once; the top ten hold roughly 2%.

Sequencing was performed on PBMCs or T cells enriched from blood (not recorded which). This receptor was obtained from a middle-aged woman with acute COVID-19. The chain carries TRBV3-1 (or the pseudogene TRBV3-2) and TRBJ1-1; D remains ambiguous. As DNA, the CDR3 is TGTGCCAGCAGCCAATATGGAGGCACTGAAGCTTTCTTT. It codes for CASSQYGGTEAFF.